These T cell receptor beta chains were read from a single sample in a study of blood T cell repertoires in COVID-19. Using immunoSEQ multiplex PCR, the repertoire was profiled, and TCRdb retains in-frame clones only, with some absent. The table has 60,000 to 70,000 clones, 74% seen once. Sequencing used peripheral blood. Receptor source: a woman of 80 years or more with acute or convalescent COVID-19. Both conserved end residues are part of each CDR3. Fields, in order: clone size, D gene, J gene, CDR3 length, V gene, CDR3 protein, CDR3 DNA. A D gene is named only where the DNA matches it firmly. Expanded clones get a size class; other rows say once, few or many, or leave the size out.

clone_size: few; d_call: .; j_call: TRBJ2-7; cdr3_length: 14; v_call: TRBV28; cdr3_aa: CASSTGQFSYEQYF; cdr3_nt: TGTGCCAGCAGTACCGGACAGTTCTCCTACGAGCAGTACTTC
clone_size: .; d_call: .; j_call: TRBJ1-2; cdr3_length: 16; v_call: TRBV11-2; cdr3_aa: CASSLVGAGVNYGYTF; cdr3_nt: TGTGCCAGCAGCTTAGTTGGGGCAGGGGTTAACTATGGCTACACCTTC
clone_size: .; d_call: .; j_call: TRBJ1-2; cdr3_length: 13; v_call: TRBV21-1; cdr3_aa: CASSPQGGYGYTF; cdr3_nt: TGTGCCAGCAGCCCTCAAGGGGGCTATGGCTACACCTTC
clone_size: many; d_call: TRBD2; j_call: TRBJ2-5; cdr3_length: 22; v_call: TRBV7-3; cdr3_aa: CASSFTLLTSGRTKLRGETQYF; cdr3_nt: TGTGCCAGCAGCTTCACTCTTTTGACTAGCGGGAGGACCAAACTACGGGGAGAGACCCAGTACTTC
clone_size: few; d_call: .; j_call: TRBJ2-6; cdr3_length: 16; v_call: TRBV5-1; cdr3_aa: CASSFQFSSGANVLTF; cdr3_nt: TGCGCCAGCAGCTTCCAATTCAGCTCTGGGGCCAACGTCCTGACTTTC
clone_size: .; d_call: .; j_call: TRBJ2-7; cdr3_length: 14; v_call: TRBV5-1; cdr3_aa: CASSLARRAYEQYF; cdr3_nt: TGCGCCAGCAGCTTGGCCAGGCGGGCCTACGAGCAGTACTTC
clone_size: .; d_call: TRBD2; j_call: TRBJ2-5; cdr3_length: 15; v_call: TRBV11-3; cdr3_aa: CASSIGTSGRETQYF; cdr3_nt: TGTGCCAGCAGTATTGGGACTAGCGGGAGGGAGACCCAGTACTTC
clone_size: .; d_call: .; j_call: TRBJ1-2; cdr3_length: 15; v_call: TRBV4-3; cdr3_aa: CASSQETAGSYGYTF; cdr3_nt: TGCGCCAGCAGCCAAGAAACGGCAGGGTCATATGGCTACACCTTC
clone_size: few; d_call: TRBD1; j_call: TRBJ2-5; cdr3_length: 16; v_call: TRBV28; cdr3_aa: CASRYRTGGFQETQYF; cdr3_nt: TGTGCCAGCAGATATCGGACAGGGGGGTTTCAAGAGACCCAGTACTTC
clone_size: .; d_call: TRBD2; j_call: TRBJ2-1; cdr3_length: 16; v_call: TRBV4-3; cdr3_aa: CASSQNRAGAQGEQFF; cdr3_nt: TGCGCCAGCAGCCAAAATAGGGCGGGAGCGCAAGGTGAGCAGTTCTTC
clone_size: few; d_call: TRBD1; j_call: TRBJ1-5; cdr3_length: 15; v_call: TRBV28; cdr3_aa: CASSWRQGSNQPQHF; cdr3_nt: TGTGCCAGCAGTTGGCGACAGGGGAGCAATCAGCCCCAGCATTTT
clone_size: .; d_call: TRBD1; j_call: TRBJ2-7; cdr3_length: 12; v_call: TRBV10-3; cdr3_aa: CAIRGDSYEQYF; cdr3_nt: TGTGCCATCAGGGGGGACAGCTACGAGCAGTACTTC
clone_size: .; d_call: .; j_call: TRBJ1-6; cdr3_length: 12; v_call: TRBV10-3; cdr3_aa: CAIRSGNSPLHF; cdr3_nt: TGTGCCATCAGGTCTGGCAATTCACCCCTCCACTTT
clone_size: few; d_call: .; j_call: TRBJ2-5; cdr3_length: 16; v_call: TRBV6-1; cdr3_aa: CASSEGGQSGLETQYF; cdr3_nt: TGTGCCAGCAGTGAAGGTGGACAGTCCGGCCTAGAGACCCAGTACTTC
clone_size: few; d_call: TRBD2; j_call: TRBJ2-7; cdr3_length: 15; v_call: TRBV7-2; cdr3_aa: CASSSGLAGGYEQYF; cdr3_nt: TGTGCCAGCAGCAGTGGACTAGCGGGAGGCTACGAGCAGTACTTC
clone_size: .; d_call: TRBD2; j_call: TRBJ2-1; cdr3_length: 15; v_call: TRBV4-3; cdr3_aa: CASSQVASGYNEQFF; cdr3_nt: TGCGCCAGCAGCCAAGTGGCTAGCGGGTACAATGAGCAGTTCTTC
clone_size: .; d_call: .; j_call: TRBJ2-2; cdr3_length: 15; v_call: TRBV11-2; cdr3_aa: CASSLRPRGTGELFF; cdr3_nt: TGTGCCAGCAGCTTAAGACCCCGAGGGACCGGGGAGCTGTTTTTT
clone_size: .; d_call: TRBD2; j_call: TRBJ2-7; cdr3_length: 17; v_call: TRBV4-1; cdr3_aa: CASSQGTSGSSSYEQYF; cdr3_nt: TGCGCCAGCAGCCAAGGGACTAGCGGGAGTAGCTCCTACGAGCAGTACTTC
clone_size: few; d_call: TRBD1; j_call: TRBJ2-3; cdr3_length: 18; v_call: TRBV7-2; cdr3_aa: CASRRRAGGLVSTDTQYF; cdr3_nt: TGTGCCAGCAGAAGACGGGCAGGGGGTCTGGTAAGCACAGATACGCAGTATTTT
clone_size: .; d_call: TRBD1; j_call: TRBJ1-1; cdr3_length: 14; v_call: TRBV7-9; cdr3_aa: CASSGDRGYSEAFF; cdr3_nt: TGTGCCAGCAGCGGGGACAGGGGTTATTCTGAAGCTTTCTTT
clone_size: .; d_call: TRBD2; j_call: TRBJ2-2; cdr3_length: 15; v_call: TRBV30; cdr3_aa: CAWRQAGWNTGELFF; cdr3_nt: TGTGCCTGGAGACAAGCGGGATGGAACACCGGGGAGCTGTTTTTT
clone_size: once; d_call: .; j_call: TRBJ1-2; cdr3_length: 14; v_call: TRBV7-9; cdr3_aa: CASSSSYRESYQIF; cdr3_nt: TGTGCCAGCAGCTCATCCTACAGGGAATCTTACCAGATCTTC
clone_size: .; d_call: .; j_call: TRBJ2-1; cdr3_length: 15; v_call: TRBV6-2/TRBV6-3; cdr3_aa: CASSGGQGGWDEQFF; cdr3_nt: TGTGCCAGCAGTGGGGGTCAGGGGGGTTGGGATGAGCAGTTCTTC
clone_size: .; d_call: .; j_call: TRBJ2-2; cdr3_length: 15; v_call: TRBV5-5; cdr3_aa: CASSTRGGSTGELFF; cdr3_nt: TGTGCCAGCAGCACAAGAGGGGGTAGCACCGGGGAGCTGTTTTTT
clone_size: .; d_call: TRBD2; j_call: TRBJ2-7; cdr3_length: 14; v_call: TRBV29-1; cdr3_aa: CSVGRSGSGYEQYF; cdr3_nt: TGCAGCGTTGGACGTAGCGGGAGTGGTTACGAGCAGTACTTC
clone_size: .; d_call: TRBD2; j_call: TRBJ2-7; cdr3_length: 18; v_call: TRBV10-3; cdr3_aa: CAISDWASGRPSSYEQYF; cdr3_nt: TGTGCCATCAGTGATTGGGCTAGCGGGAGGCCGAGCTCCTACGAGCAGTACTTC
clone_size: .; d_call: TRBD2; j_call: TRBJ2-3; cdr3_length: 17; v_call: TRBV9; cdr3_aa: CASSQRTSGTHTDTQYF; cdr3_nt: TGTGCCAGCAGCCAAAGGACTAGCGGGACTCACACAGATACGCAGTATTTT
clone_size: .; d_call: .; j_call: TRBJ2-3; cdr3_length: 20; v_call: TRBV4-1; cdr3_aa: CASSQAGVRGPSLSSDTQYF; cdr3_nt: TGCGCCAGCAGCCAAGCTGGAGTGAGAGGTCCTAGTCTCTCCTCAGATACGCAGTATTTT
clone_size: .; d_call: TRBD1; j_call: TRBJ2-1; cdr3_length: 15; v_call: TRBV20-1; cdr3_aa: CSASWDRGTSFEQFF; cdr3_nt: TGCAGTGCTAGTTGGGACAGGGGGACTAGCTTTGAGCAGTTCTTC
clone_size: .; d_call: TRBD2; j_call: TRBJ2-1; cdr3_length: 16; v_call: TRBV28; cdr3_aa: CASSPWTGTSGYEQFF; cdr3_nt: TGTGCCAGCAGTCCCTGGACGGGAACTAGCGGGTATGAGCAGTTCTTC
clone_size: .; d_call: TRBD1; j_call: TRBJ1-4; cdr3_length: 14; v_call: TRBV3-1/TRBV3-2; cdr3_aa: CASSLQGGDEKLFF; cdr3_nt: TGTGCCAGCAGCCTACAGGGGGGCGATGAAAAACTGTTTTTT
clone_size: .; d_call: TRBD1; j_call: TRBJ1-3; cdr3_length: 16; v_call: TRBV6-1; cdr3_aa: CASSERDRLSGNTIYF; cdr3_nt: TGTGCCAGCAGTGAAAGGGACAGACTCTCTGGAAACACCATATATTTT
clone_size: few; d_call: TRBD2; j_call: TRBJ2-1; cdr3_length: 14; v_call: TRBV4-1; cdr3_aa: CASSQQRGDNEQFF; cdr3_nt: TGCGCCAGCAGCCAACAGCGGGGGGACAATGAGCAGTTCTTC
clone_size: .; d_call: TRBD2; j_call: TRBJ2-1; cdr3_length: 14; v_call: TRBV7-3; cdr3_aa: CASSSGLASDEQFF; cdr3_nt: TGTGCCAGCAGCTCGGGACTAGCGAGCGATGAGCAGTTCTTC
clone_size: .; d_call: TRBD2; j_call: TRBJ2-3; cdr3_length: 15; v_call: TRBV11-3; cdr3_aa: CASSLGLAGIGTQYF; cdr3_nt: TGTGCCAGCAGCTTGGGGCTAGCGGGGATCGGTACGCAGTATTTT
clone_size: .; d_call: .; j_call: TRBJ2-4; cdr3_length: 15; v_call: TRBV7-9; cdr3_aa: CASSQGQLAKNIQYF; cdr3_nt: TGTGCCAGCAGCCAAGGACAGCTAGCCAAAAACATTCAGTACTTC
clone_size: .; d_call: .; j_call: TRBJ2-3; cdr3_length: 15; v_call: TRBV5-1; cdr3_aa: CASSSAGVSTDTQYF; cdr3_nt: TGCGCCAGCAGCTCCGCAGGGGTTAGCACAGATACGCAGTATTTT
clone_size: .; d_call: TRBD1; j_call: TRBJ1-4; cdr3_length: 15; v_call: TRBV6-6; cdr3_aa: CASSRGQDGNEKLFF; cdr3_nt: TGTGCCAGCAGTCGAGGACAGGACGGCAATGAAAAACTGTTTTTT
clone_size: .; d_call: .; j_call: TRBJ2-5; cdr3_length: 11; v_call: TRBV29-1; cdr3_aa: CSVEAVETQYF; cdr3_nt: TGCAGCGTTGAGGCAGTTGAGACCCAGTACTTC
clone_size: .; d_call: TRBD1; j_call: TRBJ2-7; cdr3_length: 15; v_call: TRBV19; cdr3_aa: CASSKRQGRVYEQYF; cdr3_nt: TGTGCCAGTAGTAAACGACAGGGGCGAGTCTACGAGCAGTACTTC
clone_size: .; d_call: .; j_call: TRBJ2-1; cdr3_length: 15; v_call: TRBV6-2/TRBV6-3; cdr3_aa: CASSYMAPGNNEQFF; cdr3_nt: TGTGCCAGCAGTTATATGGCACCCGGGAACAATGAGCAGTTCTTC
clone_size: few; d_call: .; j_call: TRBJ1-1; cdr3_length: 14; v_call: TRBV5-1; cdr3_aa: CASSLAGSGTEAFF; cdr3_nt: TGCGCCAGCAGCTTGGCAGGATCTGGCACTGAAGCTTTCTTT
clone_size: once; d_call: TRBD2; j_call: TRBJ2-2; cdr3_length: 16; v_call: TRBV10-2; cdr3_aa: CASRELAGLSTGELFF; cdr3_nt: TGCGCCAGCAGGGAGCTAGCGGGTTTGAGCACCGGGGAGCTGTTTTTT